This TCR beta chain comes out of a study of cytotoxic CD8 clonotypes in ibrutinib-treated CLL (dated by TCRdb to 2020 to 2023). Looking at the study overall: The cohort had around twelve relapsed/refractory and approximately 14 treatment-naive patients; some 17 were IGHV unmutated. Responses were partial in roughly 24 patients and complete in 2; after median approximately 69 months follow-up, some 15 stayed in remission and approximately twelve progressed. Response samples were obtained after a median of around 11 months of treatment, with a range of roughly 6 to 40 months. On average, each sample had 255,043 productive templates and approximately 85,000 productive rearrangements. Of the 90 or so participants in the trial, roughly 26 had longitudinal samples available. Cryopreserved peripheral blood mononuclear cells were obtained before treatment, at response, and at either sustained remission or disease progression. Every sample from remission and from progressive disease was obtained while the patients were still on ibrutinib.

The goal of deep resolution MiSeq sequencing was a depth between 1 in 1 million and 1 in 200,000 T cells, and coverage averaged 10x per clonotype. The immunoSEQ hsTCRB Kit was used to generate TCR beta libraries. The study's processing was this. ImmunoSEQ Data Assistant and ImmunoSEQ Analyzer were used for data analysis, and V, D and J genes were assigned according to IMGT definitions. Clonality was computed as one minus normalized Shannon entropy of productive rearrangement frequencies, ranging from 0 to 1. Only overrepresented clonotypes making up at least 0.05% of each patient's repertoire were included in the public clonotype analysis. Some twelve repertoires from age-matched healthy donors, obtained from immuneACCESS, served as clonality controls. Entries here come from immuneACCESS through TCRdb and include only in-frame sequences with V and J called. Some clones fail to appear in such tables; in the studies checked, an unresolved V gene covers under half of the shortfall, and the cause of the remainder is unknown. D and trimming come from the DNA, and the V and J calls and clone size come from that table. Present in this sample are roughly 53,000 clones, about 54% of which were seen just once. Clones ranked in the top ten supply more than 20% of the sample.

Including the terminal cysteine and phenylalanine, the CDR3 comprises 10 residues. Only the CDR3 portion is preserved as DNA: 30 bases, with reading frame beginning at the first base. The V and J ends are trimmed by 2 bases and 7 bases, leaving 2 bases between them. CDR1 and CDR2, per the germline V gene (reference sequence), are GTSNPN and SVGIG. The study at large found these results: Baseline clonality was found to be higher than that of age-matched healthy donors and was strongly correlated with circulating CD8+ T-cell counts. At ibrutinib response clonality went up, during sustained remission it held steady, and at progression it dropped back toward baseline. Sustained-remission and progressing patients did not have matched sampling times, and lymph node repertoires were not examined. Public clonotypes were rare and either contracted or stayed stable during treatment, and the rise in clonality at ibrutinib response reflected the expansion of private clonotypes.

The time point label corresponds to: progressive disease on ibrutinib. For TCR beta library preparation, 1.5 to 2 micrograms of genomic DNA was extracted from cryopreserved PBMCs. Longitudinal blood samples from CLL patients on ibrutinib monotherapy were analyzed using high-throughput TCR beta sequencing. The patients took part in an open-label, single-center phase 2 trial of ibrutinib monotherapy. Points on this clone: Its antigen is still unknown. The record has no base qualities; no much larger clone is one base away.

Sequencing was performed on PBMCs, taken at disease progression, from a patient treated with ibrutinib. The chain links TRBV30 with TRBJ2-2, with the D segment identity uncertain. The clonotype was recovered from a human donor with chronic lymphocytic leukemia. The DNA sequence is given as TGTGCCTGGAGTTTCGGGGAGCTGTTTTTT. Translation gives CAWSFGELFF.